This is a list of T cell receptor beta chains from one sample in a study of blood T cell repertoires in COVID-19. Sequenced by immunoSEQ multiplex PCR; TCRdb stores in-frame clones only, minus some. The data contain 100,000 or so clones, about 85% of them singletons. Sequences were obtained from peripheral blood. All receptors derive from a human donor in a cohort sampled during active COVID-19. CDR3s include the opening cysteine and the closing phenylalanine or tryptophan. Fields, in order: J gene, V gene, CDR3 protein.

j_call: TRBJ1-2
v_call: TRBV1
cdr3_aa: CTSSQTGQGGYTF

j_call: TRBJ2-5
v_call: TRBV28
cdr3_aa: CASSFVAGGLETQYF

j_call: TRBJ2-1
v_call: TRBV27
cdr3_aa: CASSPSRVYNEQFF

j_call: TRBJ2-1
v_call: TRBV15
cdr3_aa: CATSRPTDNEQFF

j_call: TRBJ1-5
v_call: TRBV7-9
cdr3_aa: CASSLSWQNNQPQHF

j_call: TRBJ1-1
v_call: TRBV2
cdr3_aa: CASSEAARGLWNTEAFF

j_call: TRBJ1-2
v_call: TRBV27
cdr3_aa: CASSPRQSNSYGYTF

j_call: TRBJ1-1
v_call: TRBV4-2
cdr3_aa: CASSQDSGGAEAFF

j_call: TRBJ1-4
v_call: TRBV25-1
cdr3_aa: CASKSDRKDEKLFF

j_call: TRBJ2-3
v_call: TRBV6-1
cdr3_aa: CASSDREWGTDTQYF

j_call: TRBJ2-3
v_call: TRBV10-3
cdr3_aa: CAISESDGGQGYGTQYF

j_call: TRBJ1-1
v_call: TRBV5-1
cdr3_aa: CASSLSLQVGTEAFF

j_call: TRBJ2-1
v_call: TRBV7-9
cdr3_aa: CASSRAPRDRGGDEQFF

j_call: TRBJ1-2
v_call: TRBV7-9
cdr3_aa: CASSLGLGQGDGYTF

j_call: TRBJ2-1
v_call: TRBV9
cdr3_aa: CASSVGFSGGPSSYNEQFF

j_call: TRBJ2-3
v_call: TRBV11-3
cdr3_aa: CASSPGQGFTDTQYF

j_call: TRBJ1-1
v_call: TRBV7-8
cdr3_aa: CASSLGWQGRNTEAFF

j_call: TRBJ2-2
v_call: TRBV2
cdr3_aa: CASRGQNTGELFF

j_call: TRBJ2-4
v_call: TRBV7-2
cdr3_aa: CASSLGSAKNIQYF

j_call: TRBJ2-7
v_call: TRBV25-1
cdr3_aa: CASSDQRQGGYEQYF

j_call: TRBJ1-2
v_call: TRBV10-3
cdr3_aa: CAITPGQGAGYGYTF

j_call: TRBJ1-6
v_call: TRBV27
cdr3_aa: CASSLNRDSPLHF

j_call: TRBJ1-5
v_call: TRBV6-1
cdr3_aa: CASSESTGFRPQHF

j_call: TRBJ2-7
v_call: TRBV7-8
cdr3_aa: CASSLAGTGGSGEQYF

j_call: TRBJ1-1
v_call: TRBV2
cdr3_aa: CASTAGGGLLNTEAFF

j_call: TRBJ2-5
v_call: TRBV24-1
cdr3_aa: CATSDSPAGYQETQYF

j_call: TRBJ2-3
v_call: TRBV27
cdr3_aa: CASRDRSDTQYF

j_call: TRBJ2-1
v_call: TRBV5-5
cdr3_aa: CASSLLSRNPNDEQFF

j_call: TRBJ1-2
v_call: TRBV6-6
cdr3_aa: CASSYRGSHGYTF

j_call: TRBJ2-3
v_call: TRBV13
cdr3_aa: CASRPRQDLTDTQYF